A single sample is the source of the 8 T cell receptor beta chains below, sequenced in a study of cytomegalovirus exposure and HLA in healthy donors. PCR was performed using 60 Vbeta and 13 Jbeta primers. The table came from immunoSEQ multiplex PCR; TCRdb's copy has only in-frame clones and leaves some out. The sample contains fewer than 120,000 clones, 76% of which appear only once. The sequenced material came from PBMCs. The receptors here all came from a man aged 25 to 40 in good health and CMV-seropositive.

Only a few counts were recorded for this clone. The rearrangement joins TRBV2 to TRBJ2-2, with a tentative D call TRBD2 (6 bases). The germline gives CDR1 SNHLY, CDR2 FYNNEI. V was pared by 3 bases and J by 2 bases, with 7 bases between. This CDR3 contains 14 residues. The CDR3 is CASSEGLNTGELFF. The CDR3 DNA is TGTGCCAGCAGTGAGGGACTCAACACCGGGGAGCTGTTTTTT.

The V gene is TRBV7-2, the J gene TRBJ2-5; D gene uncertain. The CDR3 has 11 residues. With 3 bases removed from V and 5 bases from J, the gap between germline ends came to 4 bases. Germline V gene data show CDR1 as SGHTA and CDR2 as FQGNSA. The CDR3 bases are TGTGCCAGCAGCTTCGGGGAGACCCAGTACTTC. Protein: CASSFGETQYF.

The rearrangement uses TRBV28 and TRBJ1-3; D might be TRBD1 (5 bases). The CDR3 totals 14 residues. Trimming took 2 bases from V and 2 from J, leaving 7 bases between them. The germline CDR1 and CDR2 sequences are MDHEN and SYDVKM. CDR3 in DNA: TGTGCCAGCAGTTTAGTCAGGGCTGGAAACACCATATATTTT. Its protein is CASSLVRAGNTIYF.

The genes are TRBV29-1 and TRBJ2-7, with D possibly being TRBD1 (5 bases). This CDR3 spans 13 amino acids. Between the trimmed V and J ends, which lost 2 bases and 2 bases, there was a span of 10 bases. In germline, CDR1 is SQVTM, CDR2 ANQGSEA. CDR3 sequence (DNA): TGCAGCGTTGAATTGGACATTACCTACGAGCAGTACTTC. It is translated as CSVELDITYEQYF.

This chain joins TRBV6-1 and TRBJ1-1; 7 bases fit TRBD1. The V and J ends lost 3 bases and 4 bases, in that order; junction bases with no gene match: 8. Germline V gene data show CDR1 as MNHNS and CDR2 as SASEGT. The CDR3 has 15 residues. The CDR3 bases are TGTGCCAGCAGTGAGGGGGACAGCCCCACCACTGAAGCTTTCTTT. This sequence encodes CASSEGDSPTTEAFF.

Details on this clone: No conserved phenylalanine or tryptophan is present at the end of the CDR3, so a read error is the likely explanation. The chain links TRBV27 to TRBJ1-5; no reliable D call. Trimming stripped 6 bases from V and 0 bases from J, with 3 bases between. This CDR3 comprises 12 residues. CDR1 is MNHEY, CDR2 SMNVEV, per germline (reference sequence). CDR3 region: CASSDSNQPQHS. The CDR3 coding sequence is TGTGCCAGCAGCGATAGCAATCAGCCCCAGCATTCT.

This chain links TRBV9 with TRBJ1-5; the D is unclear. V lost 7 bases and J 0 bases, leaving 5 bases between the germline ends. Looked up from germline, CDR1 is SGDLS and CDR2 is YYNGEE. The CDR3 has 12 residues. CDR3 DNA sequence: TGTGCCAGCGGCCCTAGCAATCAGCCCCAGCATTTT. Translated: CASGPSNQPQHF.

The CDR3 is CASGRGNYEQYF. The CDR3 DNA sequence: TGTGCCAGCGGGAGGGGGAACTACGAGCAGTACTTC. The chain joins TRBV7-9 to TRBJ2-7; weak D call: TRBD2 (7 bases). In germline, CDR1 is SEHNR, CDR2 FQNEAQ (reference sequence). The CDR3 totals 12 residues. Trimming took off 8 bases at V and 3 bases at J, with 11 bases between the two ends.